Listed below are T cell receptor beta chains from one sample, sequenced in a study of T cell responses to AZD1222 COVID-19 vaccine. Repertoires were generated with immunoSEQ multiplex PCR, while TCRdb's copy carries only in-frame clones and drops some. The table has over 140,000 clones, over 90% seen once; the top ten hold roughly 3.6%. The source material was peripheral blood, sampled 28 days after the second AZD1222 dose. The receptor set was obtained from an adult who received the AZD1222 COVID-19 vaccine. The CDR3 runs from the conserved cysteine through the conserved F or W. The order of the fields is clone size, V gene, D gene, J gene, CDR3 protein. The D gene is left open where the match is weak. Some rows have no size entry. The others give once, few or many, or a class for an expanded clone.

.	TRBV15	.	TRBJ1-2	CATSSLGGLDGYTF
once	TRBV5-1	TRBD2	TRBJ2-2	CASSLTSVSGELFF
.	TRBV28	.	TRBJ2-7	CASSGAGTPSYEQYF
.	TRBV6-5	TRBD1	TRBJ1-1	CASSHRGVGTEAFF
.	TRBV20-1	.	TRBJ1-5	CSASQGGQPQHF
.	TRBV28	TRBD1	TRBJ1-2	CASSADRGRGYTF
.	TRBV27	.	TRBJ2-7	CASSLTGPDEQYF
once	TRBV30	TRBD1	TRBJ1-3	CAWNVPDRGGNTIYF
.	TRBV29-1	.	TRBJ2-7	CSVGVGSEQYF
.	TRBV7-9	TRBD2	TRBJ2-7	CASSPIRGDEQYF
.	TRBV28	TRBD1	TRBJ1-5	CASSLGGTARRQPQHF